This T cell receptor beta chain is from a study of T-cell reconstitution after alpha-beta-depleted transplantation in children. The study's findings and limits: Several patients had high TCRbeta diversity at day 60; it came from surviving recipient T cells and thymic progenitors. Newly made T cells mostly supplied T-cell counts and diversity one year after transplant. Expanded clones from the graft, numbering several hundred, reportedly supplied alpha-beta T cells about two months after transplant.

Comments on this clonotype: What it binds is not known.

The CDR3 spans 15 residues. V lost 1 base and J lost 1, with 10 bases in between. CDR1 and CDR2 from the germline V gene are LGHNA and YNFKEQ. The TCRbeta library was prepared with unique molecular identifiers. TCRdb itself ran the PCR reads through MiXCR, one entry per CDR3 protein. The sample has 84,000 or so distinct CDR3 sequences, about 16% seen once. V and J are TRBV4-2 and TRBJ2-5; D uncertain. This TCR came from a male patient under 10 years old who had a stem cell transplant for acute lymphoblastic leukemia, so the T cells may come from the graft donor. Sequenced here: PBMCs, mostly from graft donor cells, sampled 180 days after TCRalphabeta/CD19-depleted stem cell transplant. The CDR3 loop reads CASSQGYSLQETQYF. For the CDR3, the DNA is TGTGCCAGCAGCCAAGGATACAGCCTCCAAGAGACCCAGTACTTC.